Included here is one T cell receptor (beta chain) sequence, with context. No antigen is known for it. This clone may be a read error of a much larger clone one base away. These data come from a study of regulatory T cells in long-lasting Graves disease. Study context: Patients with new Graves' disease had used antithyroid drugs below 3 months. Study-wide points: Persistent Graves' cases showed lower TCR diversity than newly diagnosed cases.

Described time point: newly diagnosed GD, antithyroid drugs for less than 3 months. Making the TCR library involved RNA that had been extracted from PBMCs. Each patient gave approximately 9 milliliters of EDTA-anticoagulated peripheral blood. Arm-PCR of CDR3 regions and iRepertoire HTBI primers were used to build TCR beta libraries. One entry per CDR3 protein, called by TCRdb with MiXCR from the multiplex PCR reads. The repertoire consists of roughly 360,000 distinct CDR3 sequences, with approximately 12% occurring once and the leading ten covering 15% to 20%. After removal of 5 bases from V and 4 bases from J, the junction contained 7 bases not matched to a gene. CDR1 and CDR2 from the germline V gene are SGHTA and FQGNSA. The CDR3 is made up of 15 amino acids. This sample also belongs to another study, concerning T cells in Graves' hyperthyroidism and ophthalmopathy. That work contributes: First-round RT-PCR with HTBI primers amplified the TCR CDR3 region.

This rearrangement joins TRBV7-2 to TRBJ2-5; 10 bases align to TRBD2. The material was peripheral blood mononuclear cells (PBMCs), obtained at new diagnosis, from a patient treated with antithyroid drugs. This TCR came from a woman aged 18 to 35 with Graves disease. As DNA, the CDR3 is TGTGCCAGCAGCACGAGCGGGGGGGCGGTAGAGACCCAGTACTTC. Protein: CASSTSGGAVETQYF. The full variable domain, its missing parts supplied by reference TRBV7-2 and TRBJ2-5, is GAGVSQSPSNKVTEKGKDVELRCDPISGHTALYWYRQSLGQGLEFLIYFQGNSAPDKSGLPSDRFSAERTGGSVSTLTIQRTQQEDSAVYLCASSTSGGAVETQYFGPGTRLLVL.